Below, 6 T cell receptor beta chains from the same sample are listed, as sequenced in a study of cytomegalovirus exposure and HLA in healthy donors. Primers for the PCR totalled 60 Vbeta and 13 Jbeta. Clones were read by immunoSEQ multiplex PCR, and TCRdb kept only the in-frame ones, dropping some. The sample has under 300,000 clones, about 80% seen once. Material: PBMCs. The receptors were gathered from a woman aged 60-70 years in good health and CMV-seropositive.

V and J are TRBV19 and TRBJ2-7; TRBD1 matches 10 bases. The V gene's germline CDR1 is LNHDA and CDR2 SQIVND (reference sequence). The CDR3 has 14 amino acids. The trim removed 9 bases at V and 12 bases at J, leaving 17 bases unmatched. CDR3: CASTPNIGTGERYF. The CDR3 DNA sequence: TGTGCCAGCACCCCAAACATCGGGACAGGGGAGAGGTACTTC. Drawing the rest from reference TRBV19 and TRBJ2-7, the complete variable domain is DGGITQSPKYLFRKEGQNVTLSCEQNLNHDAMYWYRQDPGQGLRLIYYSQIVNDFQKGDIAEGYSVSREKKESFPLTVTSAQKNPTAFYLCASTPNIGTGERYFGPGTRLTVT.

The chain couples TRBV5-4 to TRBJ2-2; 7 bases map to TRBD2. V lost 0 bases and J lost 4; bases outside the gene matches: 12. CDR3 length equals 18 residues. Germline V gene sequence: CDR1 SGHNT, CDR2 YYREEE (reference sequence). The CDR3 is CASSLELLGEGRTGELFF. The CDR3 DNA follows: TGTGCCAGCAGCTTGGAGCTTCTGGGGGAGGGCCGCACCGGGGAGCTGTTTTTT.

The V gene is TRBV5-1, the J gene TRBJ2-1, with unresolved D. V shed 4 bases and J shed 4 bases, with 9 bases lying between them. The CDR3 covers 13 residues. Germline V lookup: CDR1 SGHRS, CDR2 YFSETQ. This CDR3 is CASSPTEYNEQFF. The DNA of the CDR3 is TGCGCCAGCAGCCCCACAGAGTACAATGAGCAGTTCTTC. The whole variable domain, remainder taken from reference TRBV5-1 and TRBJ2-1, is KAGVTQTPRYLIKTRGQQVTLSCSPISGHRSVSWYQQTPGQGLQFLFEYFSETQRNKGNFPGRFSGRQFSNSRSEMNVSTLELGDSALYLCASSPTEYNEQFFGPGTRLTVL.

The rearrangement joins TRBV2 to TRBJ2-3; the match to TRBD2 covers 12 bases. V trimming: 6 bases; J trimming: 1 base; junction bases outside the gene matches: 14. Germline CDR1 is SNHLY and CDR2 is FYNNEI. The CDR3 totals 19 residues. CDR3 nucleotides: TGTGCCAGCAGGGCCCTGACTAGCGGGAGCGAGGTAGGCACAGATACGCAGTATTTT. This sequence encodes CASRALTSGSEVGTDTQYF.

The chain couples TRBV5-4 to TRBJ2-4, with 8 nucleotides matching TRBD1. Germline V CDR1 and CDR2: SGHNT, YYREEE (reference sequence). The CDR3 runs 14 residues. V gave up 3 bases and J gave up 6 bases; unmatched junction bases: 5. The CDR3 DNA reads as TGTGCCAGCAGCTCAAGGACAGGGCCAAACATTCAGTACTTC. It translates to CASSSRTGPNIQYF.

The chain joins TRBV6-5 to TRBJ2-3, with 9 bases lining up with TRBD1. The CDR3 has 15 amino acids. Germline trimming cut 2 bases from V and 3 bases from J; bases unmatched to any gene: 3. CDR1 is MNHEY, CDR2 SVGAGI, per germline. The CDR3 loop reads CASSYTGGATDTQYF. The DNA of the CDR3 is TGTGCCAGCAGTTACACAGGGGGCGCGACAGATACGCAGTATTTT.